This TCR beta chain was observed in a study of cytomegalovirus exposure and HLA in healthy donors. Study-level findings and limits: Later analysis found that TCR beta chains associated with HLA were more clonally expanded than other, equally common chains. In vitro experiments confirmed that a few CMV-associated chains were specific for CMV antigens.

Concerning this clone itself: Its target is unknown.

The PCR contained 60 Vbeta and 13 Jbeta primers. Clones were read by immunoSEQ multiplex PCR, and TCRdb kept only the in-frame ones, dropping some. This table lists 100,000 to 150,000 clones. Germline V gene data show CDR1 as SEHNR and CDR2 as FQNEAQ (reference sequence). This CDR3 spans 17 amino acids. With 0 bases clipped from V and 3 bases from J, the junction kept 5 bases outside the gene matches. The material sequenced was PBMCs. This TCR was recovered from a woman aged 40 to 50 in good health and CMV-seropositive. This sequence joins TRBV7-9 and TRBJ2-2; 9 positions match TRBD1. The CDR3 coding sequence is TGTGCCAGCAGCTTAGCGCGGGGACAGGGATACACCGGGGAGCTGTTTTTT. Protein product: CASSLARGQGYTGELFF.